What follows are 28 T cell receptor beta chains derived from one specimen sequenced in a study of CD8+ T cells in alopecia areata. As the sequencing template, cDNA was produced by extracting RNA and reverse transcribing it. TCRdb's table, derived via immunoSEQ multiplex PCR, lists solely in-frame clones and lacks some. This table holds about 100,000 clones, 60% found once. Treatment: oral pan-JAK inhibitor, 5-10 mg twice daily. The specimen comprised CD8+ T cells sorted from blood, sampled at approximately week 56, from a patient treated with tofacitinib. These receptors were obtained from a human donor with alopecia areata.

The CDR3 DNA reads as TGCGCCAGCAGCCAAGGGGGGACAGGGGAAGATGAGCAGTTCTTC. Residues: CASSQGGTGEDEQFF. This chain joins TRBV4-1 and TRBJ2-1; 10 bases align to TRBD1. The length of the CDR3 is 15 residues. V trimming: 1 base; J trimming: 8 bases; junction bases outside the gene matches: 5. Looked up from germline, CDR1 is MGHRA and CDR2 is YSYEKL.

The rearrangement uses TRBV29-1 and TRBJ1-6; D unclear. The CDR3 length is 16 residues. V dropped 5 bases and J dropped 4 bases, with 18 bases sitting between them. Germline-derived CDR1 and CDR2 are SQVTM and ANQGSEA. The CDR3 nucleotides are TGCAGCGTTTTAATTGAAGCCTCCGGGTATAATTCACCCCTCCACTTT. Protein: CSVLIEASGYNSPLHF.

In its sample, this clone was seen a few times. The chain links TRBV15 to TRBJ2-3; 12 bases map to TRBD1. The CDR3 is 16 residues long. Unmatched junction bases numbered 4, after V lost 0 bases and J lost 6 bases. The germline V gene has CDR1 LNHNV and CDR2 YYDKDF (reference sequence). The CDR3 DNA follows: TGTGCCACCAGCAGAGAGGGGACAGGGGGCGAGGATACGCAGTATTTT. Protein product: CATSREGTGGEDTQYF.

The rearrangement joins TRBV27 to TRBJ1-2; no clear D gene. V lost 0 bases and J lost 4, with 6 bases in between. Germline values: CDR1 MNHEY, CDR2 SMNVEV (reference sequence). This CDR3 contains 13 residues. CDR3 amino acids: CASSLSIAYGYTF. CDR3 nucleotides: TGTGCCAGCAGTTTATCGATAGCCTATGGCTACACCTTC.

The genes are TRBV11-2 and TRBJ2-5; D uncertain. This CDR3 contains 14 residues. V was trimmed by 6 bases and J by 3 bases, leaving 14 bases between them. Germline-derived CDR1 and CDR2 are SGHAT and FQNNGV. The CDR3 here is CASSLDPSEETQYF. CDR3 DNA sequence: TGTGCCAGCAGTCTAGACCCATCCGAAGAGACCCAGTACTTC.

This clone was detected a few times. This chain connects TRBV2 to TRBJ1-5, with D uncertain. The CDR3 has 14 amino acids. The germline V gene has CDR1 SNHLY and CDR2 FYNNEI. V lost 3 bases and J lost 3, with 9 bases in between. The CDR3 region has the DNA TGTGCCAGCAGTGACGGGCAGTTCAATCAGCCCCAGCATTTT. This translates into CASSDGQFNQPQHF.

V gene TRBV7-9 combines with J gene TRBJ2-2; no clear D. Germline values: CDR1 SEHNR, CDR2 FQNEAQ (reference sequence). V lost 5 bases and J 3 bases, leaving 7 bases between the germline ends. This CDR3 is built from 13 residues. In DNA, the CDR3 is TGTGCCAGCAGCCTAACCGACACCGGGGAGCTGTTTTTT. Translated: CASSLTDTGELFF.

This clone was detected a few times. The rearrangement links TRBV29-1 to TRBJ2-3, with D uncertain. The germline V gene encodes CDR1 SQVTM and CDR2 ANQGSEA. This CDR3 is built from 14 residues. V lost 3 bases to trimming and J lost 4 bases, with 14 bases between them. The CDR3 DNA is TGCAGCGTTGAGCTTAGTATTTTGTCAGATACGCAGTATTTT. Its translation is CSVELSILSDTQYF.

The chain links TRBV12-5 to TRBJ1-2; D gene uncertain. V gave up 1 base and J gave up 3 bases, with 6 bases separating them. CDR1 is LGHNT and CDR2 is FRNRAP in the germline V gene. The CDR3 runs 13 residues. CDR3 DNA sequence: TGTGCTAGTGGTTTGGGCGCTTACTATGGCTACACCTTC. Its protein is CASGLGAYYGYTF.

CDR3 in DNA: TGTGCCTGGACCGAGGACAGCATCTCCTACGAGCAGTACTTC. Translation gives CAWTEDSISYEQYF. This chain uses TRBV30 with TRBJ2-7; tentative D call: TRBD1 (6 bases). V was clipped by 4 bases and J by 0 bases, with 13 bases between them. The V gene's germline CDR1 is GTSNPN and CDR2 SVGIG (reference sequence). The CDR3 is 14 residues long.

The V call is TRBV27, the J call TRBJ2-1, with D perhaps TRBD1 or TRBD2 (5 bases each). Germline V gene data show CDR1 as MNHEY and CDR2 as SMNVEV (reference sequence). This CDR3 spans 12 amino acids. V was cut by 8 bases and J by 9 bases, with 14 bases left in between. The CDR3: CASLSPRGEQFF. CDR3 DNA sequence: TGTGCCAGCCTCTCCCCGAGGGGTGAGCAGTTCTTC.

This clone was counted once. The chain recombines TRBV2 with TRBJ2-7; D uncertain. V was trimmed by 11 bases and J by 3 bases, leaving 14 bases between them. Germline values: CDR1 SNHLY, CDR2 FYNNEI. This CDR3 region has 12 residues. The CDR3 coding sequence is TGTGCCCTGAAACCTCCCCTCTACGAGCAGTACTTC. Translated, it gives CALKPPLYEQYF. Full variable domain (remainder filled in from reference TRBV2 and TRBJ2-7): EPEVTQTPSHQVTQMGQEVILRCVPISNHLYFYWYRQILGQKVEFLVSFYNNEISEKSEIFDDQFSVERPDGSNFTLKIRSTKLEDSAMYFCALKPPLYEQYFGPGTRLTVT.

V usage is TRBV13 and J usage is TRBJ2-7; possible D gene TRBD1, 6 bases. The V gene's germline CDR1 is PRHDT and CDR2 FYEKMQ (reference sequence). Trimming took 5 bases from V and 2 from J, leaving 13 bases between them. There are 14 residues in the CDR3. The CDR3 is CASSPQTGPYEQYF. CDR3 nucleotide sequence: TGTGCCAGCAGCCCGCAGACAGGCCCCTACGAGCAGTACTTC.

The chain carries TRBV2 and TRBJ2-1; tentative D call: TRBD1 (6 bases). The CDR3 loop spans 13 amino acids. V was cut by 9 bases and J by 6 bases, with 15 bases left in between. Per the germline V gene, CDR1 is SNHLY and CDR2 is FYNNEI. CDR3 nucleotide sequence: TGTGCCAGGTGGACAGAGGGAAGCAATGAGCAGTTCTTC. Translation: CARWTEGSNEQFF.

CDR3 DNA: TGTGCCAGCGAGGGATCCAGGACGCAGTATTTT. It translates to CASEGSRTQYF. V is TRBV12-5 and J is TRBJ2-3; D possibly corresponds to TRBD2 (5 bases). The CDR3 consists of 11 residues. Germline CDR1 LGHNT, CDR2 FRNRAP.

In nucleotides, the CDR3 is TGTGCCTGGAGTGGCGGGGCGGGCGACACAGATACGCAGTATTTT. Protein sequence: CAWSGGAGDTDTQYF. The V gene is TRBV30, the J gene TRBJ2-3; TRBD2 might be the D (6 bases). This CDR3 region has 15 residues. Trimming removed 1 base at V and 2 bases at J, with 13 bases between. In germline, CDR1 is GTSNPN, CDR2 SVGIG (reference sequence).

This chain joins TRBV11-2 and TRBJ2-2; D might be TRBD2 (5 bases). Germline-derived CDR1 and CDR2 are SGHAT and FQNNGV. The V gene lost 2 bases and the J gene lost 7 bases, with 17 bases spanning the gap. CDR3 length equals 16 residues. CDR3 bases: TGTGCCAGCAGCTTAAGGCTGCTAGCTACCGTCGGGGAGCTGTTTTTT. This gives the protein CASSLRLLATVGELFF.

This clone occurred a few times. The chain combines TRBV29-1 with TRBJ2-7; perhaps TRBD1 as D (5 bases). The germline CDR1 and CDR2 sequences are SQVTM and ANQGSEA. Trimming took 3 bases from V and 5 from J, leaving 11 bases between them. The CDR3 is made up of 12 amino acids. The CDR3 nucleotides are TGCAGCGTTGATTCAGGGAAGGACGAGCAGTACTTC. This sequence encodes CSVDSGKDEQYF.

This chain uses TRBV6-4 with TRBJ1-1; D not resolved. The CDR3 totals 13 residues. CDR1 MRHNA and CDR2 SNTAGT come from the germline V gene. V was pared by 3 bases and J by 0 bases, with 5 bases between. The DNA for the CDR3 is TGTGCCAGCAGTGAAGGCATGAACACTGAAGCTTTCTTT. Residues: CASSEGMNTEAFF.

The rearrangement joins TRBV6-5 to TRBJ2-5, with 7 bases that match TRBD2. Trimming cost V 4 bases and J 1 base; bases outside gene matches: 6. Germline V gene data show CDR1 as MNHEY and CDR2 as SVGAGI. The CDR3 has 15 residues. CDR3 DNA: TGTGCCAGCAGTTGGAGCGGGGCAACCCAAGAGACCCAGTACTTC. Translation gives CASSWSGATQETQYF.

The genes are TRBV7-9 and TRBJ1-5; D call uncertain. The ends were cut back, 0 bases at V and 0 bases at J, with 12 bases in the middle. This CDR3 comprises 17 residues. Germline CDR1 reads SEHNR; CDR2 reads FQNEAQ (reference sequence). The CDR3 spells CASSLANRGSSNQPQHF. The CDR3 nucleotides read TGTGCCAGCAGCTTAGCGAATCGCGGTAGTAGCAATCAGCCCCAGCATTTT.

This clone has only a few counts. The V call is TRBV5-6, the J call TRBJ1-1; possible D gene TRBD1, 6 bases. V lost 0 bases and J 0 bases, leaving 9 bases between the germline ends. This CDR3 comprises 15 residues. The V gene's germline CDR1 is SGHDT and CDR2 YYEEEE. DNA for the CDR3: TGTGCCAGCAGCTTGGGTGGGGACATGAACACTGAAGCTTTCTTT. Protein product: CASSLGGDMNTEAFF.

The rearrangement links TRBV7-6 to TRBJ1-2; D is uncertain. Looked up from germline, CDR1 is SGHVS and CDR2 is FNYEAQ. The CDR3 totals 15 residues. With 4 bases removed from V and 8 bases from J, the gap between germline ends came to 20 bases. CDR3 amino acids: CASSSSVGLGLGYTF. The CDR3 DNA is TGTGCCAGCAGCTCTTCTGTCGGGCTCGGACTCGGCTACACCTTC.

V and J are TRBV7-9 and TRBJ2-3, with D perhaps being TRBD1 or TRBD2 (5 bases each). Germline assignment: CDR1 SEHNR and CDR2 FQNEAQ (reference sequence). The CDR3 spans 16 residues. The V and J ends lost 4 bases and 0 bases respectively, with 14 bases between them. The CDR3 reads CASSSRVEGSTDTQYF. The CDR3 nucleotides read TGTGCCAGCAGCTCCAGGGTCGAGGGGAGCACAGATACGCAGTATTTT.

A few counts support this clone. The V and J genes are TRBV7-6 and TRBJ1-6, with D possibly TRBD1 on 5 matching bases. The CDR3 consists of 15 residues. The V end was cut by 1 base, the J end by 7 bases, with 11 bases between. In germline, CDR1 is SGHVS, CDR2 FNYEAQ. The CDR3 sequence is CASSLVGLGNSPLHF. The DNA of the CDR3 is TGTGCCAGCAGCTTAGTGGGACTGGGGAATTCACCCCTCCACTTT.

The rearrangement links TRBV5-1 to TRBJ1-4; no clear D. CDR3 length equals 14 residues. Germline-derived CDR1 and CDR2 are SGHRS and YFSETQ. The ends were cut back, 3 bases at V and 8 bases at J, with 14 bases in the middle. CDR3 nucleotides: TGCGCCAGCAGCTCTGGCTACCCGAGGGAAAAACTGTTTTTT. Translation gives CASSSGYPREKLFF.

This chain connects TRBV6-5 to TRBJ1-1, with D possibly TRBD1 on 5 matching bases. V was cut by 7 bases and J by 6 bases, with 18 bases left in between. CDR1 is MNHEY and CDR2 is SVGAGI in the germline V gene. This CDR3 is built from 14 residues. The CDR3 protein is CASNSGGIRSEAFF. CDR3 nucleotide sequence: TGTGCCAGCAACTCTGGGGGTATCCGATCTGAAGCTTTCTTT.

This clone occurred a few times. The chain employs TRBV6-6 and TRBJ2-7; 8 nucleotides line up with TRBD1. CDR1 and CDR2 (germline): MNHNY, SVGAGI (reference sequence). V gave up 7 bases and J gave up 7 bases; unmatched junction bases: 15. This CDR3 is built from 15 residues. The CDR3 bases are TGTGCCAGCACCGAAATCGGACAGGGCTCTCGGGAGCAGTACTTC. Translated: CASTEIGQGSREQYF.